The 30 T cell receptor beta chains presented below share a single source sample, sequenced in a study of T cells in Graves' hyperthyroidism and ophthalmopathy. Researchers took RNA transcripts and amplified the TCR beta CDR3 regions from them. HTBI primers were the set used in a first-round RT-PCR of the TCR CDR3. TCRdb passed the multiplex PCR reads through MiXCR, listing each CDR3 protein once. The data hold about 640,000 distinct CDR3 sequences, with around 21% observed a single time. Sequences were obtained from blood. The receptors derive from a man aged 30 to 45 with Graves' ophthalmopathy.

This clonotype was found a few times. The chain combines TRBV6-1 with TRBJ2-1, with TRBD2 as a possible D gene (5 bases). The V end was cut by 5 bases, the J end by 12 bases, with 23 bases between. The CDR3 is made up of 15 amino acids. The germline CDR1 and CDR2 sequences are MNHNS and SASEGT. CDR3 DNA sequence: TGTGCCAGCAGTTCGGCGTATTCAGGAGGAAGAGGGCAGTTCTTC. This sequence encodes CASSSAYSGGRGQFF.

This clonotype was picked up a small number of times. The chain couples TRBV29-1 to TRBJ2-3; D is uncertain. Germline V lookup: CDR1 SQVTM, CDR2 ANQGSEA. The V gene lost 6 bases and the J gene lost 6 bases, with 7 bases spanning the gap. CDR3 length: 10 residues. The CDR3 loop is CSVVSDTQYF. DNA of the CDR3: TGCAGCGTAGTCTCGGATACGCAGTATTTT.

The genes are TRBV20-1 and TRBJ1-5; no firm D call. The V end was cut by 0 bases, the J end by 0 bases, with 9 bases between. This CDR3 contains 15 residues. Looked up from germline, CDR1 is DFQATT and CDR2 is SNEGSKA (reference sequence). The chain's CDR3 is CSARDQGFSNQPQHF. DNA of the CDR3: TGCAGTGCTAGAGATCAAGGTTTTAGCAATCAGCCCCAGCATTTT.

This clonotype occurred a few times. V usage is TRBV29-1 and J usage is TRBJ2-7, with TRBD1 matching over 10 bases. CDR3 size: 14 residues. The germline gives CDR1 SQVTM, CDR2 ANQGSEA. The trim removed 1 base at V and 3 bases at J, leaving 3 bases unmatched. In nucleotides, the CDR3 is TGCAGCGTTGAAGGTGGACAGGGGGGCTACGAGCAGTACTTC. Protein product: CSVEGGQGGYEQYF.

This clonotype was found many times. The chain employs TRBV2 and TRBJ2-7; TRBD2 matches 11 bases. V gave up 6 bases and J gave up 6 bases; unmatched junction bases: 16. Germline V lookup: CDR1 SNHLY, CDR2 FYNNEI. The CDR3 totals 17 residues. In DNA, the CDR3 is TGTGCCAGCAGCGGGGTAACTAGCGGGAGAGGGAGAGTCGAGCAGTACTTC. It specifies CASSGVTSGRGRVEQYF.

The table lists this clonotype with many counts. The chain employs TRBV6-1 and TRBJ1-2; 8 bases fit TRBD1. This CDR3 has 13 residues. J was trimmed by 4 bases and V by 6 bases; bases with no gene match: 4. Per germline, CDR1 MNHNS and CDR2 SASEGT. CDR3 DNA sequence: TGTGCCAGCAGCACCGACAGGGGCTATGGCTACACCTTC. The encoded protein is CASSTDRGYGYTF.

This clonotype was seen at least ten times. The V gene is TRBV5-1, the J gene TRBJ2-2; D might be TRBD1 or TRBD2, each matching 5 bases. V lost 4 bases and J lost 8, with 15 bases in between. CDR1 and CDR2 from the germline V gene are SGHRS and YFSETQ. The CDR3 consists of 14 residues. The CDR3 sequence is CASSQRGAEGELFF. The CDR3 bases are TGCGCCAGCAGCCAGAGAGGGGCTGAAGGGGAGCTGTTTTTT.

CDR3 loop: CASSWRVPDTQYF. The CDR3 nucleotides are TGTGCCAGCAGTTGGCGAGTCCCAGATACGCAGTATTTT. The chain couples TRBV28 to TRBJ2-3; the D is unclear. CDR1 and CDR2 (germline): MDHEN, SYDVKM. V lost 4 bases, J lost 4 bases, and 9 bases lay in between. The CDR3 spans 13 residues.

The chain has TRBV24-1 and TRBJ2-3, with 14 positions matching TRBD2. Germline trimming cut 3 bases from V and 6 bases from J; bases unmatched to any gene: 7. There are 17 residues in the CDR3. Germline assignment: CDR1 KGHDR and CDR2 SFDVKD. The CDR3 DNA reads TGTGCCACCAGTGATCCCCCGGGACTAGCGGGAGTGGATACGCAGTATTTT. Residues: CATSDPPGLAGVDTQYF.

V and J are TRBV20-1 and TRBJ2-7; a weak D match, TRBD1 (6 bases). The germline gives CDR1 DFQATT, CDR2 SNEGSKA (reference sequence). The V gene lost 1 base and the J gene lost 3 bases, with 13 bases spanning the gap. This CDR3 region has 14 residues. CDR3 coding DNA: TGCAGTGCTAGAGGCCGGGACATCTACTACGAGCAGTACTTC. Translating gives CSARGRDIYYEQYF.

In its sample, this clonotype was seen many times. The chain is built from TRBV5-1 and TRBJ2-1, with a possible D match to TRBD1 (6 bases). In germline, CDR1 is SGHRS, CDR2 YFSETQ. The CDR3 runs to 15 residues. Trimming pared 3 bases from V and 7 bases from J, leaving 17 bases between. The CDR3 sequence is CASSSYGGTGNEQFF. The CDR3 region has the DNA TGCGCCAGCAGCTCCTACGGCGGTACAGGGAATGAGCAGTTCTTC. Looking up the rest from reference TRBV5-1 and TRBJ2-1 gives the full variable domain: KAGVTQTPRYLIKTRGQQVTLSCSPISGHRSVSWYQQTPGQGLQFLFEYFSETQRNKGNFPGRFSGRQFSNSRSEMNVSTLELGDSALYLCASSSYGGTGNEQFFGPGTRLTVL.

This clonotype was picked up a small number of times. The V call is TRBV28, the J call TRBJ2-1, with D uncertain. Deletions cut 6 bases from V and 0 bases from J, with 9 bases between. CDR3 length equals 14 residues. CDR1 MDHEN and CDR2 SYDVKM come from the germline V gene. The CDR3 DNA follows: TGTGCCAGCAGGACGACAAACTCCTACAATGAGCAGTTCTTC. Translation: CASRTTNSYNEQFF.

The gene calls are TRBV6-5 and TRBJ2-1; no firm D call. The CDR3 contains 18 residues. CDR1 and CDR2 (germline): MNHEY, SVGAGI. V lost 2 bases and J 0 bases, leaving 17 bases between the germline ends. The CDR3 DNA reads TGTGCCAGCAGTTACGAGCCGCTCAGCGTGAGCTCCTACAATGAGCAGTTCTTC. This gives the protein CASSYEPLSVSSYNEQFF.

This clonotype was seen only a few times. The chain is built from TRBV29-1 and TRBJ2-1; 13 bases match TRBD2. This CDR3 spans 14 amino acids. Germline V lookup: CDR1 SQVTM, CDR2 ANQGSEA. V shed 6 bases, J shed 6 bases, and the junction held 5 bases outside the gene matches. The DNA of the CDR3 is TGCAGCGTAGCGGGACTAGCGGGACTCAATGAGCAGTTCTTC. Residues: CSVAGLAGLNEQFF.

A few counts support this clonotype. V is TRBV13 and J is TRBJ2-2; the D gene could be TRBD1 or TRBD2 (5 bases each). Per the germline V gene, CDR1 is PRHDT and CDR2 is FYEKMQ (reference sequence). The V end lost 3 bases, the J end lost 5 bases, and 13 bases lay between the germline ends. There are 15 residues in the CDR3. The chain's CDR3 is CASSFQPGTTGELFF. CDR3 DNA sequence: TGTGCCAGCAGCTTCCAGCCAGGGACGACCGGGGAGCTGTTTTTT.

This chain links TRBV5-6 with TRBJ2-7; D could derive from TRBD1 or TRBD2 (6 bases each). Looked up from germline, CDR1 is SGHDT and CDR2 is YYEEEE. V shed 4 bases and J shed 2 bases, with 13 bases lying between them. The CDR3 is made up of 14 amino acids. Here the CDR3 DNA reads TGTGCCAGCAGCGAGGGGGGTCTTACCTACGAGCAGTACTTC. Its protein is CASSEGGLTYEQYF.

The V gene is TRBV24-1, the J gene TRBJ2-3, with 12 bases aligning to TRBD2. V gave up 7 bases and J gave up 4 bases; unmatched junction bases: 14. Germline CDR1 reads KGHDR; CDR2 reads SFDVKD. The length of the CDR3 is 18 residues. In nucleotides, the CDR3 is TGTGCCACCAGCTTCCCGGGACTAGCGGGTCCGCGCGCAGATACGCAGTATTTT. Translating gives CATSFPGLAGPRADTQYF.

This clonotype was seen only a few times. The chain has TRBV3-1 and TRBJ1-3; D is unclear. Trimming removed 0 bases from V and 0 bases from J, with 6 bases in between. CDR3 length equals 15 residues. Germline CDR1 LGHDT, CDR2 YNNKEL (reference sequence). CDR3 sequence (DNA): TGTGCCAGCAGCCAAGAAGGAAACTCTGGAAACACCATATATTTT. This encodes CASSQEGNSGNTIYF.

Many counts were recorded for this clonotype. This CDR3 is CASRRANTEAFF. The DNA of the CDR3 is TGTGCCAGCAGGCGGGCGAACACTGAAGCTTTCTTT. This rearrangement joins TRBV3-1 to TRBJ1-1; no definite D call. CDR1 LGHDT and CDR2 YNNKEL come from the germline V gene (reference sequence). The CDR3 totals 12 residues. The V gene lost 6 bases and the J gene lost 1 base, with 6 bases spanning the gap.

This chain connects TRBV20-1 to TRBJ2-5, with 15 nucleotides matching TRBD2. The germline V gene encodes CDR1 DFQATT and CDR2 SNEGSKA (reference sequence). The CDR3 extends over 14 amino acids. The ends lost 0 bases at V and 12 bases at J; junction bases unmatched: 5. The CDR3 region is CSAREGLAGGGEYF. CDR3 coding DNA: TGCAGTGCTAGAGAAGGACTAGCGGGAGGGGGGGAGTACTTC.

The V gene is TRBV11-2, the J gene TRBJ1-6; D may be TRBD1 (6 bases). Trimming stripped 2 bases from V and 8 bases from J, with 10 bases between. The length of the CDR3 is 14 residues. Germline V CDR1 and CDR2: SGHAT, FQNNGV. In nucleotides, the CDR3 is TGTGCCAGCAGCTTAAACAGGGTCTATTCACCCCTCCACTTT. Translated, it gives CASSLNRVYSPLHF.

Ten or more counts support this clonotype. The chain carries TRBV6-1 and TRBJ2-7, with a weak D call TRBD2 (5 bases). The CDR3 is made up of 15 amino acids. V was pared by 6 bases and J by 2 bases, with 17 bases between. Germline values: CDR1 MNHNS, CDR2 SASEGT. CDR3 in DNA: TGTGCCAGCAGAGCTTTAGGAGGCCCAGCCTACGAGCAGTACTTC. Residues: CASRALGGPAYEQYF.

The chain recombines TRBV29-1 with TRBJ1-2, with D possibly matching TRBD1 (6 bases). Looked up from germline, CDR1 is SQVTM and CDR2 is ANQGSEA. The CDR3 is 14 residues long. V lost 3 bases to trimming and J lost 2 bases, with 13 bases between them. The CDR3 nucleotides are TGCAGCGTTGATACAGGGTCTTCAAACTATGGCTACACCTTC. This encodes CSVDTGSSNYGYTF.

The J gene is TRBJ2-3, the V gene TRBV7-6; 8 bases align to TRBD2. This CDR3 region has 19 residues. Trimming at V came to 4 bases and at J to 6 bases, leaving 21 bases not matched to a gene. Germline values: CDR1 SGHVS, CDR2 FNYEAQ. The CDR3 sequence: CASSSDHIGAGGMVDTQYF. The DNA for the CDR3 is TGTGCCAGCAGCTCGGATCACATTGGGGCGGGAGGCATGGTCGATACGCAGTATTTT.

This clonotype showed up just a few times. This chain uses TRBV7-9 with TRBJ2-2; TRBD2 might be the D (6 bases). Germline V gene data show CDR1 as SEHNR and CDR2 as FQNEAQ (reference sequence). This CDR3 comprises 16 residues. The V end was cut by 3 bases, the J end by 4 bases, with 15 bases between. The CDR3 spells CASSFSGGAATGELFF. For the CDR3, the DNA is TGTGCCAGCAGCTTCTCCGGGGGAGCGGCCACCGGGGAGCTGTTTTTT. The full variable domain, with the rest looked up from reference TRBV7-9 and TRBJ2-2, is DTGVSQNPRHKITKRGQNVTFRCDPISEHNRLYWYRQTLGQGPEFLTYFQNEAQLEKSRLLSDRFSAERPKGSFSTLEIQRTEQGDSAMYLCASSFSGGAATGELFFGEGSRLTVL.

About this clonotype: A much larger clone differs by one base, so this may be a read error. The V call is TRBV28, the J call TRBJ2-7, with TRBD2 matching over 7 bases. Germline assignment: CDR1 MDHEN and CDR2 SYDVKM. With V trimmed by 5 bases and J by 2 bases, 15 bases remained unmatched. CDR3 length: 17 amino acids. CDR3 amino acids: CASSPFPGTNGPYEQYF. CDR3 nucleotides: TGTGCCAGCAGTCCGTTCCCCGGGACTAACGGTCCCTACGAGCAGTACTTC.

This clonotype showed up just a few times. The chain combines TRBV19 with TRBJ1-3; maybe TRBD1 (5 bases). V lost 2 bases and J lost 0, with 14 bases in between. CDR3 length: 17 residues. From germline, CDR1 is LNHDA and CDR2 SQIVND (reference sequence). The chain's CDR3 is CASSITDSIHSGNTIYF. CDR3 sequence (DNA): TGTGCCAGTAGTATAACCGACAGCATACACTCTGGAAACACCATATATTTT.

This clonotype was observed a few times. J is TRBJ1-1 and V is TRBV5-1; 10 nucleotides match TRBD1. V trimming: 4 bases; J trimming: 5 bases; junction bases outside the gene matches: 8. This CDR3 has 15 residues. Germline V CDR1 and CDR2: SGHRS, YFSETQ. The CDR3 bases are TGCGCCAGCAGCCCCACCGGGACAGGGGTGACTGAAGCTTTCTTT. It translates to CASSPTGTGVTEAFF. Together with reference TRBV5-1 and TRBJ1-1, the CDR3 gives the full variable domain: KAGVTQTPRYLIKTRGQQVTLSCSPISGHRSVSWYQQTPGQGLQFLFEYFSETQRNKGNFPGRFSGRQFSNSRSEMNVSTLELGDSALYLCASSPTGTGVTEAFFGQGTRLTVV.

The rearrangement uses TRBV27 and TRBJ1-1; maybe TRBD1 (5 bases). The V gene lost 0 bases and the J gene lost 6 bases, with 11 bases spanning the gap. Germline values: CDR1 MNHEY, CDR2 SMNVEV (reference sequence). This CDR3 is built from 14 residues. The CDR3 region is CASSLSSGRPEAFF. CDR3 coding DNA: TGTGCCAGCAGTTTATCGTCGGGACGTCCTGAAGCTTTCTTT.

The CDR3 sequence is CASSQGTVGNEQFF. DNA of the CDR3: TGTGCCAGCAGCCAGGGGACAGTGGGGAATGAGCAGTTCTTC. This sequence joins TRBV3-1 and TRBJ2-1; TRBD1 matches 7 bases. V was pared by 3 bases and J by 7 bases, with 6 bases of the junction left unmatched. The germline V gene encodes CDR1 LGHDT and CDR2 YNNKEL (reference sequence). The CDR3 totals 14 residues.